Each of the 22 T cell receptor beta chains below was sequenced from the same sample in a study of CD4+ T cells in melanoma. Clones were sequenced by immunoSEQ multiplex PCR, and TCRdb holds only the in-frame ones, with some missing. The data hold 90,000 to 130,000 clones, with over 80% observed a single time. Sequencing was carried out using peripheral blood. These receptors originate from a human donor with melanoma.

The chain links TRBV7-7 to TRBJ2-5; D uncertain. Per the germline V gene, CDR1 is SSHAT and CDR2 is FNYEAQ (reference sequence). The CDR3 consists of 11 residues. Trimming removed 6 bases from V and 4 bases from J, with 6 bases in between. CDR3 region: CASSQGETQYF. The CDR3 DNA follows: TGTGCCAGCAGTCAAGGAGAGACCCAGTACTTC.

The table lists this clone with a count of one. V and J are TRBV6-5 and TRBJ2-7; D might be TRBD1 or TRBD2, each matching 6 bases. CDR3 length equals 14 residues. Trimming took off 7 bases at V and 6 bases at J, with 19 bases between the two ends. Looked up from germline, CDR1 is MNHEY and CDR2 is SVGAGI. CDR3 sequence: CASTPITGAGEQYF. The CDR3 DNA is TGTGCCAGCACCCCAATTACGGGGGCTGGCGAGCAGTACTTC.

The CDR3 loop is CASTTFGQYNSPLHF. In DNA, the CDR3 is TGTGCCAGCACCACCTTTGGACAGTATAATTCACCCCTCCACTTT. This chain joins TRBV28 and TRBJ1-6, with a weak D call TRBD1 (6 bases). The CDR3 spans 15 residues. Looked up from germline, CDR1 is MDHEN and CDR2 is SYDVKM. V lost 7 bases and J 4 bases, leaving 14 bases between the germline ends.

V and J are TRBV15 and TRBJ1-4, with a tentative D call TRBD1 (6 bases). V shed 0 bases and J shed 7 bases, with 12 bases lying between them. In germline, CDR1 is LNHNV, CDR2 YYDKDF (reference sequence). The CDR3 has 15 amino acids. In nucleotides, the CDR3 is TGTGCCACCAGCAGAGATAGCAGGGGCGGTGAAAAACTGTTTTTT. Protein product: CATSRDSRGGEKLFF.

The rearrangement links TRBV4-2 to TRBJ1-1; D unclear. CDR1 is LGHNA and CDR2 is YNFKEQ in the germline V gene. The CDR3 spans 15 residues. The germline V and J ends were trimmed by 0 bases and 10 bases, with 18 bases remaining between them. DNA for the CDR3: TGTGCCAGCAGCCAAGAAGTCCGGGCCGCCAGGCGAGCTTTCTTT. It codes for CASSQEVRAARRAFF.

The chain links TRBV30 to TRBJ2-1; TRBD2 aligns across 10 bases. The CDR3 covers 14 residues. CDR1 GTSNPN and CDR2 SVGIG come from the germline V gene (reference sequence). Trimming removed 2 bases from V and 7 bases from J; junction bases left unmatched: 5. CDR3 nucleotide sequence: TGTGCCTGGAGTCGGTCTAGCGGGGGAAATGAGCAGTTCTTC. Protein sequence: CAWSRSSGGNEQFF.

J is TRBJ2-3 and V is TRBV7-3; D call uncertain. Trimming left V 5 bases short and J 3 bases short, with 9 bases between. Germline CDR1 and CDR2: SGHTA and FQGTGA. CDR3 length: 13 residues. The CDR3 here is CASSGPETDTQYF. CDR3 sequence (DNA): TGTGCCAGCAGCGGACCCGAGACAGATACGCAGTATTTT.

The chain uses TRBV19 and TRBJ2-5; TRBD1 matches 9 bases. V gave up 8 bases and J gave up 2 bases; unmatched junction bases: 12. Germline CDR1 reads LNHDA; CDR2 reads SQIVND (reference sequence). This CDR3 has 16 residues. In nucleotides, the CDR3 is TGTGCCAGTTCTAAGACTGAGACAGGGGGACAAGAGACCCAGTACTTC. As protein: CASSKTETGGQETQYF.

V usage is TRBV7-6 and J usage is TRBJ2-7, with 11 bases aligning to TRBD2. J lost 2 bases, V lost 5 bases, and 5 bases had no gene match. Germline V gene sequence: CDR1 SGHVS, CDR2 FNYEAQ. There are 15 residues in the CDR3. In DNA, the CDR3 is TGTGCCAGCAGCACCGGGACTAGCGGTACCTACGAGCAGTACTTC. Translation gives CASSTGTSGTYEQYF.

J is TRBJ1-1 and V is TRBV6-6; D not resolved. The CDR3 totals 12 residues. The germline V gene has CDR1 MNHNY and CDR2 SVGAGI (reference sequence). Trimming pared 11 bases from V and 1 base from J, leaving 11 bases between. The CDR3 loop reads CAARKANTEAFF. Here the CDR3 DNA reads TGTGCCGCCCGGAAGGCGAACACTGAAGCTTTCTTT.

V and J are TRBV21-1 and TRBJ1-1. TRBV21-1 is a recognized pseudogene. The CDR3 sequence is 13 residues long. In DNA, the CDR3 is TGTGCCAGCAGCAAAACATTGAGTACTGAAGCTTTCTTT. Translated, it gives CASSKTLSTEAFF.

The chain recombines TRBV10-1 with TRBJ1-3, with a possible D match to TRBD1 (5 bases). Germline CDR1 reads WNHNN; CDR2 reads SYGVQD (reference sequence). This CDR3 region has 15 residues. V dropped 11 bases and J dropped 0 bases, with 17 bases sitting between them. The CDR3 DNA sequence: TGCGCCTCAGGGTCTCGGCGGAGCTCTGGAAACACCATATATTTT. Translated: CASGSRRSSGNTIYF.

The chain uses TRBV25-1 and TRBJ2-3, with a tentative D call TRBD2 (6 bases). Germline V lookup: CDR1 MGHDK, CDR2 SYGVNS. This CDR3 contains 15 residues. The ends were cut back, 2 bases at V and 2 bases at J, with 11 bases in the middle. The CDR3 is CASSEHRGNTDTQYF. The CDR3 region has the DNA TGTGCCAGCAGTGAACATCGGGGGAACACAGATACGCAGTATTTT.

The CDR3, as DNA: TGTGCCAGCACGACTAGGACAGGGGCGGCGGAAAAACTGTTTTTT. This gives the protein CASTTRTGAAEKLFF. The V gene is TRBV7-9, the J gene TRBJ1-4, with 9 bases lining up with TRBD1. Germline V gene sequence: CDR1 SEHNR, CDR2 FQNEAQ (reference sequence). The CDR3 sequence is 15 residues long. V shed 7 bases, J shed 8 bases, and the junction held 11 bases outside the gene matches.

The rearrangement links TRBV5-1 to TRBJ2-5, with 7 bases lining up with TRBD2. With 0 bases clipped from V and 1 base from J, the junction kept 6 bases outside the gene matches. CDR3 length equals 16 residues. The germline V gene encodes CDR1 SGHRS and CDR2 YFSETQ. The CDR3 protein is CASSLAVRGIQETQYF. In DNA, the CDR3 is TGCGCCAGCAGCTTGGCGGTGCGGGGGATCCAAGAGACCCAGTACTTC.

V gene TRBV5-3 combines with J gene TRBJ1-2; D may be TRBD1 (6 bases). TRBV5-3 has ORF status, its function being uncertain. Trimming shortened V by 8 bases and J by 7 bases, and 30 bases separated the two germline ends. This CDR3 contains 17 residues. The CDR3 DNA is TGTGCCAGGGGAGGGGGGTGGACTCGGGCGCCCATCTTTGGCTACACCTTC. Its translation: CARGGGWTRAPIFGYTF.

CDR3 DNA sequence: TGTGCCACCAGCAGAGGTTGGCAGCTTAATGAAAAACTGTTTTTT. Its translation is CATSRGWQLNEKLFF. J is TRBJ1-4 and V is TRBV15; D gene unclear. With 1 base removed from V and 4 bases from J, the gap between germline ends came to 10 bases. CDR3 length equals 15 residues. The germline V gene has CDR1 LNHNV and CDR2 YYDKDF (reference sequence).

The chain uses TRBV4-1 and TRBJ1-5; 8 bases line up with TRBD1. The V and J ends lost 1 base and 7 bases, in that order; junction bases with no gene match: 9. CDR1 is MGHRA, CDR2 YSYEKL, per germline. This CDR3 region has 16 residues. The CDR3 protein is CASSQVGQGARQPQHF. CDR3 DNA sequence: TGCGCCAGCAGCCAAGTCGGGCAGGGGGCTAGGCAGCCCCAGCATTTT.

The DNA of the CDR3 is TGCGCCAGCAGCCAAGGACAGGGGACGGGGATGCAGTACTTC. Translating gives CASSQGQGTGMQYF. The chain is built from TRBV4-3 and TRBJ2-5; 8 bases match TRBD1. V shed 1 base, J shed 11 bases, and the junction held 9 bases outside the gene matches. Per germline, CDR1 LGHNA and CDR2 YSLEER. This CDR3 has 14 amino acids.

As DNA, the CDR3 is TGCGCCAGCAGTGATTCAGGTTATCAGCCCCAGCATTTT. It translates to CASSDSGYQPQHF. The genes are TRBV10-1 and TRBJ1-5; D is undetermined. This CDR3 region has 13 residues. Trimming removed 3 bases at V and 5 bases at J, with 8 bases between. Looked up from germline, CDR1 is WNHNN and CDR2 is SYGVQD (reference sequence).

V and J are TRBV27 and TRBJ2-7; TRBD2 is a possible D gene (6 bases). The CDR3 consists of 15 residues. Trimming removed 3 bases from V and 3 bases from J, with 15 bases in between. The germline V gene encodes CDR1 MNHEY and CDR2 SMNVEV (reference sequence). The CDR3 region has the DNA TGTGCCAGCAGTTTTTCAGGCCCGGAGGGCTACGAGCAGTACTTC. Translated, it gives CASSFSGPEGYEQYF.

This clone was picked up a small number of times. CDR3 in DNA: TGCGCCAGCAGTATCGGGGCCTTGAACACTGAAGCTTTCTTT. Amino acid sequence: CASSIGALNTEAFF. The chain recombines TRBV5-1 with TRBJ1-1, with a possible D match to TRBD1 (5 bases). V was clipped by 5 bases and J by 0 bases, with 11 bases between them. In germline, CDR1 is SGHRS, CDR2 YFSETQ. The CDR3 totals 14 residues.